Following are 21 T cell receptor beta chains from one sample sequenced in a study of response to subunit inactivated influenza vaccine. TCRdb re-derived calls from the RT-PCR reads in MiXCR, one entry per CDR3 protein. The sample has about 830,000 distinct CDR3 sequences; around 20% are singletons. This sample comprised PBMCs from blood, obtained approximately 5 days after vaccination. These receptors originate from a man in his fifties who received an inactivated influenza vaccine.

V is TRBV7-2 and J is TRBJ1-2; D unclear. This CDR3 has 14 residues. Germline CDR1 and CDR2: SGHTA and FQGNSA. V was shortened by 0 bases and J by 3 bases, with 8 bases between the two germline ends. The CDR3 here is CASSLAGPDYGYTF. CDR3 DNA sequence: TGTGCCAGCAGCTTAGCAGGGCCCGACTATGGCTACACCTTC.

This clonotype was detected only a few times. The chain has TRBV7-8 and TRBJ2-5, with 8 bases identical to TRBD1. After removal of 4 bases from V and 5 bases from J, the junction contained 6 bases not matched to a gene. Germline-derived CDR1 and CDR2 are SGHVS and FQNEAQ. This CDR3 has 14 amino acids. The CDR3 loop reads CASSSGGIGETQYF. The CDR3, as DNA: TGTGCCAGCAGCTCAGGGGGCATTGGGGAGACCCAGTACTTC.

The chain joins TRBV7-9 to TRBJ2-5, with D possibly matching TRBD2 (5 bases). CDR1 and CDR2 (germline): SEHNR, FQNEAQ (reference sequence). This CDR3 is 15 amino acids long. Trimming removed 5 bases at V and 2 bases at J, with 15 bases between. The DNA for the CDR3 is TGTGCCAGCAGCACCCCGGGGTTTTCTCAAGAGACCCAGTACTTC. Protein product: CASSTPGFSQETQYF.

This clonotype occurred a few times. The chain couples TRBV20-1 to TRBJ2-7; 7 nucleotides line up with TRBD1. This CDR3 region has 12 residues. The V gene end was trimmed by 6 bases and the J gene end by 2 bases; junction bases not matched to a gene: 4. Germline values: CDR1 DFQATT, CDR2 SNEGSKA (reference sequence). The CDR3 bases are TGCAGTGCCAAGGGACAGCCCTACGAGCAGTACTTC. As protein: CSAKGQPYEQYF.

J is TRBJ2-2 and V is TRBV12-3 or TRBV12-4; 10 nucleotides match TRBD2. The length of the CDR3 is 14 residues. Germline trimming cut 6 bases from V and 9 bases from J; bases unmatched to any gene: 7. The CDR3 region has the DNA TGTGCCAGCAGCCTTACTAGCGGGGAAAGGGAGCTGTTTTTT. Translated, it gives CASSLTSGERELFF.

The chain links TRBV10-3 to TRBJ2-3; D call uncertain. CDR3 length equals 15 residues. Germline-derived CDR1 and CDR2 are ENHRY and SYGVKD. The V end lost 4 bases, the J end lost 4 bases, and 15 bases lay between the germline ends. The CDR3 nucleotides are TGTGCCATCAGTGCGGTCCCAATAGGAGCAGATACGCAGTATTTT. Its protein product is CAISAVPIGADTQYF.

The table lists this clonotype with a few counts. This chain connects TRBV29-1 to TRBJ2-3; no definite D call. Germline CDR1 SQVTM, CDR2 ANQGSEA. The CDR3 runs to 11 residues. With 6 bases removed from V and 5 bases from J, the gap between germline ends came to 9 bases. The CDR3 loop reads CSVLTLDTQYF. The CDR3 DNA is TGCAGCGTCTTGACTCTAGATACGCAGTATTTT.

This clonotype has a handful of counts. The chain joins TRBV4-3 to TRBJ1-2; no clear D. The CDR3 is made up of 17 amino acids. V was shortened by 0 bases and J by 4 bases, with 18 bases between the two germline ends. From germline, CDR1 is LGHNA and CDR2 YSLEER. Here the CDR3 reads CASSQEIVDPKGYGYTF. In DNA form, the CDR3 reads TGCGCCAGCAGCCAAGAAATTGTGGACCCAAAGGGCTATGGCTACACCTTC.

Ten or more counts support this clonotype. The chain couples TRBV15 to TRBJ1-5; maybe TRBD1 (6 bases). Trimming took 0 bases from V and 4 from J, leaving 10 bases between them. The length of the CDR3 is 15 residues. Germline CDR1 reads LNHNV; CDR2 reads YYDKDF (reference sequence). The CDR3 here is CATSRDKGGNQPQHF. CDR3 bases: TGTGCCACCAGCAGAGATAAAGGGGGTAATCAGCCCCAGCATTTT.

The chain's CDR3 is CASSYGPFYGYTF. Here the CDR3 DNA reads TGTGCCAGTAGTTACGGGCCGTTCTATGGCTACACCTTC. The genes are TRBV19 and TRBJ1-2; unclear D gene. With 5 bases removed from V and 4 bases from J, the gap between germline ends came to 11 bases. The CDR3 covers 13 residues. Germline-derived CDR1 and CDR2 are LNHDA and SQIVND (reference sequence).

The gene calls are TRBV7-2 and TRBJ2-5; 9 positions agree with TRBD2. CDR1 SGHTA and CDR2 FQGNSA come from the germline V gene. The V gene end was trimmed by 9 bases and the J gene end by 5 bases; junction bases not matched to a gene: 13. The CDR3 totals 15 residues. CDR3 residues: CASRGGGGAWETQYF. The CDR3 nucleotides read TGTGCCAGTAGGGGAGGCGGGGGGGCCTGGGAGACCCAGTACTTC.

The rearrangement uses TRBV9 and TRBJ1-1; D might be TRBD1 (5 bases). Germline V gene lookup returns CDR1 SGDLS and CDR2 YYNGEE. The CDR3 runs to 15 residues. The V and J ends lost 4 bases and 1 base respectively, with 14 bases between them. Written as DNA, the CDR3 is TGTGCCAGCAGCTCCCTGGGAGGGGAGAACACTGAAGCTTTCTTT. It is translated as CASSSLGGENTEAFF.

The chain uses TRBV2 and TRBJ1-1, with a weak D call TRBD1 (6 bases). Per germline, CDR1 SNHLY and CDR2 FYNNEI. V lost 7 bases to trimming and J lost 4 bases, with 19 bases between them. CDR3 length: 15 amino acids. The CDR3 here is CASTTGSVGRTEAFF. The CDR3 region has the DNA TGTGCCAGCACGACAGGCTCAGTCGGACGCACTGAAGCTTTCTTT.

The chain links TRBV5-1 to TRBJ2-6, with D possibly called TRBD1 or TRBD2 (5 bases each). Germline V lookup: CDR1 SGHRS, CDR2 YFSETQ. This CDR3 spans 13 amino acids. Trimming left V 6 bases short and J 4 bases short, with 8 bases between. CDR3 sequence: CASKGDGANVLTF. CDR3 sequence (DNA): TGCGCCAGCAAAGGGGACGGGGCCAACGTCCTGACTTTC.

This clonotype was counted a few times. V is TRBV5-1 and J is TRBJ1-1, with a tentative D call TRBD1 (5 bases). The CDR3 totals 14 residues. Germline V gene data show CDR1 as SGHRS and CDR2 as YFSETQ. V was shortened by 1 base and J by 4 bases, with 11 bases between the two germline ends. CDR3 residues: CASSLSGDATEAFF. The CDR3 DNA reads TGCGCCAGCAGCTTGTCGGGGGATGCCACTGAAGCTTTCTTT.

This sequence joins TRBV11-3 and TRBJ2-2, with 7 bases aligning to TRBD2. Germline trimming cut 1 base from V and 3 bases from J; bases unmatched to any gene: 2. Germline V gene lookup returns CDR1 SGHNT and CDR2 YENEEA. The CDR3 is made up of 15 amino acids. The CDR3 reads CASSLGTSDTGELFF. As DNA, the CDR3 is TGTGCCAGCAGCTTAGGAACTAGCGACACCGGGGAGCTGTTTTTT.

This clonotype was seen a handful of times. V gene TRBV20-1 combines with J gene TRBJ1-6; a possible D gene is TRBD1 (6 bases). This CDR3 is built from 14 residues. Germline values: CDR1 DFQATT, CDR2 SNEGSKA (reference sequence). The V and J ends lost 3 bases and 9 bases respectively, with 15 bases between them. The CDR3 loop reads CSARYPGAGSPLHF. CDR3 coding DNA: TGCAGTGCTAGGTATCCGGGGGCGGGTTCACCCCTCCACTTT.

V usage is TRBV20-1 and J usage is TRBJ1-2; D remains ambiguous. The CDR3 covers 13 residues. V lost 1 base to trimming and J lost 3 bases, with 9 bases between them. Germline V gene sequence: CDR1 DFQATT, CDR2 SNEGSKA (reference sequence). CDR3 coding DNA: TGCAGTGCTAGAGCGGGGTCTGACTATGGCTACACCTTC. It specifies CSARAGSDYGYTF.

The J gene is TRBJ2-5, the V gene TRBV12-3 or TRBV12-4; D perhaps matches TRBD1 (6 bases). Trimming pared 2 bases from V and 4 bases from J, leaving 8 bases between. The CDR3 totals 13 residues. In nucleotides, the CDR3 is TGTGCCAGCAGTTTAAGGACAGTAGAGACCCAGTACTTC. Amino acids: CASSLRTVETQYF.

The chain's CDR3 is CAISESKVGQPQHF. The DNA for the CDR3 is TGTGCCATCAGTGAGTCGAAGGTTGGTCAGCCCCAGCATTTT. The chain joins TRBV10-3 to TRBJ1-5; D is unresolved. Trimming removed 0 bases from V and 6 bases from J, with 9 bases in between. The germline CDR1 and CDR2 sequences are ENHRY and SYGVKD. The length of the CDR3 is 14 residues.

Ten or more counts support this clonotype. This chain links TRBV24-1 with TRBJ2-1; D is possibly TRBD2 (6 bases). The length of the CDR3 is 13 residues. Trimming removed 5 bases at V and 7 bases at J, with 11 bases between. Germline CDR1 and CDR2: KGHDR and SFDVKD. The CDR3 DNA is TGTGCCACCAGTGTTCTTAGCGGAAATGAGCAGTTCTTC. The encoded protein is CATSVLSGNEQFF.